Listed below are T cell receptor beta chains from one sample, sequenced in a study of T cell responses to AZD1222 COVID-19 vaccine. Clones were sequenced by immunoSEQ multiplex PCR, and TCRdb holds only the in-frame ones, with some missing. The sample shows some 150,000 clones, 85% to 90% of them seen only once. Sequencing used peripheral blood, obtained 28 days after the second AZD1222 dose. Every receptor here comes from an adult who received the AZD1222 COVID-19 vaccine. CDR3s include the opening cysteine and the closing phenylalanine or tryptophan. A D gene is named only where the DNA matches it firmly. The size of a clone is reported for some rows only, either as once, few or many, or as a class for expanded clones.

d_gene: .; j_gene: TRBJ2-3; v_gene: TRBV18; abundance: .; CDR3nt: TGTGCCAGCTCGGCGACTGGCACAGATACGCAGTATTTT; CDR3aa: CASSATGTDTQYF
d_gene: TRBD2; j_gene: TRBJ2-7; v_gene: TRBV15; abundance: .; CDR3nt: TGTGCCACCAGCAGAGATCCCCCCACTAGCGGGAGAATGTACGAGCAGTACTTC; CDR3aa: CATSRDPPTSGRMYEQYF
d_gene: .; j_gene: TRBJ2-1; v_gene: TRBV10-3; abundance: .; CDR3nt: TGTGCCATCAGTGAGGAACCCTACAATGAGCAGTTCTTC; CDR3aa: CAISEEPYNEQFF
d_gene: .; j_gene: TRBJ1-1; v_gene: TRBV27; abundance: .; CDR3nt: TGTGCCAGCAGTATGAGGCCCCGGGGGACTGAAGCTTTCTTT; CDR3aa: CASSMRPRGTEAFF
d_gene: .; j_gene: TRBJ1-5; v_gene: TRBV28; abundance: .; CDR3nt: TGTGCCAGCAAGGACGGTAATCAGCCCCAGCATTTT; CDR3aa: CASKDGNQPQHF
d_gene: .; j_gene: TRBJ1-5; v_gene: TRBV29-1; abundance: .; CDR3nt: TGCAGCGTTGCTGGGGAAAAAGGGTATCAGCCCCAGCATTTT; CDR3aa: CSVAGEKGYQPQHF
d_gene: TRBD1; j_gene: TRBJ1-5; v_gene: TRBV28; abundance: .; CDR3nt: TGTGCCAGCAGAGACGAGGGGGCTGGAAATCAGCCCCAGCATTTT; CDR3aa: CASRDEGAGNQPQHF
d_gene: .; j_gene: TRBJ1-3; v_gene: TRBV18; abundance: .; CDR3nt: TGTGCCAGCTCCTCAGACTCTGGAAACACCATATATTTT; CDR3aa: CASSSDSGNTIYF
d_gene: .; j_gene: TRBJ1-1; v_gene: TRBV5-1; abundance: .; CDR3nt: TGCGCCAGCAGCTTGGTCGGGATATCGAACACTGAAGCTTTCTTT; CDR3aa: CASSLVGISNTEAFF
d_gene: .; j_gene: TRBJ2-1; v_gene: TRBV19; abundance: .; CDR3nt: TGTGCCAGCGGAATAGGGGCGGCCCGAGATAAGCAGTTCTTC; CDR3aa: CASGIGAARDKQFF
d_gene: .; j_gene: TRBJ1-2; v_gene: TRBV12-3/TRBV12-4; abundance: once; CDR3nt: TGTGCCAGCAGTTTAAGGGGGGCTCAGGGCTACACCTTC; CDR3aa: CASSLRGAQGYTF
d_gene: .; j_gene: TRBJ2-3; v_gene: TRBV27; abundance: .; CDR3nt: TGTGCCAGCAGTTTTCAGGGCATTGCCACAGATACGCAGTATTTT; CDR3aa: CASSFQGIATDTQYF
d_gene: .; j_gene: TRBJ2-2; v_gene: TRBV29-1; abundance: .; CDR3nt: TGCAGCGCCCCCTTAAGCTCTAATGGCGGGGAGCTGTTTTTT; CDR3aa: CSAPLSSNGGELFF
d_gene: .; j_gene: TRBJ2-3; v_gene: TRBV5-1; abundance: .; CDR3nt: TGCGCCAGCACGTATAACCTAGCGCTCACAGATACGCAGTATTTT; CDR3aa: CASTYNLALTDTQYF
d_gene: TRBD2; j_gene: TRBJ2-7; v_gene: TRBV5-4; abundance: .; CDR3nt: TGTGCCAGCAGCCCGGGACTAGCGACCTACGAGCAGTACTTC; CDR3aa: CASSPGLATYEQYF
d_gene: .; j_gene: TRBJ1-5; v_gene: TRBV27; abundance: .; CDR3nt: TGTGCCAGCAGTTTACTAGGGGCGGATCAGCCCCAGCATTTT; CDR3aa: CASSLLGADQPQHF
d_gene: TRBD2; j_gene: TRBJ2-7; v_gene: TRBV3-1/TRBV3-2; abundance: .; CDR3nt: TGTGCCAGCAGCTTGTCACGGACTAGCGGGAGTTACGAGCAGTACTTC; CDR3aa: CASSLSRTSGSYEQYF
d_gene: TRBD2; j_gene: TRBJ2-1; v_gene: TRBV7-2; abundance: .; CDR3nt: TGTGCCAGCAGCCCTCGGGGGGGGGCCTACAATGAGCAGTTCTTC; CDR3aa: CASSPRGGAYNEQFF
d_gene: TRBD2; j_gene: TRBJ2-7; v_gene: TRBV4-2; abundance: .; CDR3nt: TGTGCCAGCAGCCAAGACCCAGCGGGAGGGTTGAAAGCCTACGAGCAGTACTTC; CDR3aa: CASSQDPAGGLKAYEQYF
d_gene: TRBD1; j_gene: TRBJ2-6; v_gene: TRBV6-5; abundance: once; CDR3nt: TGTGCCAGCAGACTGGACAGGCGGTCGGCCAACGTCCTGACTTTC; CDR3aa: CASRLDRRSANVLTF
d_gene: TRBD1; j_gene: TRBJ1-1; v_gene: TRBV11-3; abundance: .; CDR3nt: TGTGCCAGCAGCGCAGGACAGGGTAGGCCGTTGAACACTGAAGCTTTCTTT; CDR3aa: CASSAGQGRPLNTEAFF
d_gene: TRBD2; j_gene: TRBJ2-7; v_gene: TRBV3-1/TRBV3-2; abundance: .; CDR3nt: TGTGCCAGCAGCCCTAGCGGTTACGAGCAGTACTTC; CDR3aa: CASSPSGYEQYF
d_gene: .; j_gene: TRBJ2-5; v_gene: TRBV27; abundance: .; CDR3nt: TGTGCCAGCGGGAACAGGCAGACTCGGGAGACCCAGTACTTC; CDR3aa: CASGNRQTRETQYF
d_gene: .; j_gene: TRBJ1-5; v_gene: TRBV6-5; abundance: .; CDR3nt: TGTGCCAGCAGGGTCAGGGATAATCAGCCCCAGCATTTT; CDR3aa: CASRVRDNQPQHF
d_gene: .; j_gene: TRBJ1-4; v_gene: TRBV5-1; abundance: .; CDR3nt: TGCGCCAGCAGCCCACGGGAGGCCTATAATGAAAAACTGTTTTTT; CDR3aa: CASSPREAYNEKLFF
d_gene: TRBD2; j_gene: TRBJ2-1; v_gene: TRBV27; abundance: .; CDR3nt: TGTGCCAGCAGTTTGAGGGGGGATGGACTAGCGGGAGTAAGGGAGCAGTTCTTC; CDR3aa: CASSLRGDGLAGVREQFF
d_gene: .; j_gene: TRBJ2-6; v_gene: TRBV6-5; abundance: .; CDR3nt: TGTGCCAGCACCAAGGGGGTGGGGGCCAACGTCCTGACTTTC; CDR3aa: CASTKGVGANVLTF
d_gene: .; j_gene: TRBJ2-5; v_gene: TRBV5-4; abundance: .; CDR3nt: TGTGCCAGCAGCTTGGTCGGGGGAAGGGAGACCCAGTACTTC; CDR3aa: CASSLVGGRETQYF
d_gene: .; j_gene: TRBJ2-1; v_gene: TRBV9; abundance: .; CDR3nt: TGTGCCAGCAGCGTAGCCCTGCCGGGAAGTAACAATGAGCAGTTCTTC; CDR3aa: CASSVALPGSNNEQFF
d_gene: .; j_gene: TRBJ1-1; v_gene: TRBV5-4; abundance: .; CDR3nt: TGTGCCAGCAGCTTCGTCGGGGTGAACACTGAAGCTTTCTTT; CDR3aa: CASSFVGVNTEAFF
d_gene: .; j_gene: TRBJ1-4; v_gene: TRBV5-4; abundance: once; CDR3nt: TGTGCCAGCAGCTGGGGAGGGCGGAATGAAAAACTGTTTTTT; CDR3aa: CASSWGGRNEKLFF
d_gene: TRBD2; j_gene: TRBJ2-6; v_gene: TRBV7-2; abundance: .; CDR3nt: TGTGCCAGCAGCTTATTAGTTCTAGCGGGAGGAACTGGGGCCAACGTCCTGACTTTC; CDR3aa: CASSLLVLAGGTGANVLTF
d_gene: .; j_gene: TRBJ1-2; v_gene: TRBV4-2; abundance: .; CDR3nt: TGTGCCAGCAGCCAAGATGGACACCCTCAGGACTACACCTTC; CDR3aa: CASSQDGHPQDYTF
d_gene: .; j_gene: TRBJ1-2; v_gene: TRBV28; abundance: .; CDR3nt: TGTGCCAGCAGGCCCATAGTGGGCTATGGCTACACCTTC; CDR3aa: CASRPIVGYGYTF
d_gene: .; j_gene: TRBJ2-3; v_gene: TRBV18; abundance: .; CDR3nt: TGTGCCAGCTCACCAGGACAGCCCCCCACAGATACGCAGTATTTT; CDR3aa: CASSPGQPPTDTQYF
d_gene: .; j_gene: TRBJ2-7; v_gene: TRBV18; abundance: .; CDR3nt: TGTGCCAGCTCAATAACAGGGGAGGGAACCTACGAGCAGTACTTC; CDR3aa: CASSITGEGTYEQYF
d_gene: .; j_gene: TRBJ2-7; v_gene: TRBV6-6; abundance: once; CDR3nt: TGTGCCAGCAGCTCCCAAGGATCAGGCTACGAGCAGTACTTC; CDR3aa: CASSSQGSGYEQYF
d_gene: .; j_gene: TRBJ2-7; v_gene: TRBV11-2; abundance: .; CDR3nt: TGTGCCAGCAGCTTAGCACAGGGTTCCCTCGAGCAGTACTTC; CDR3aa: CASSLAQGSLEQYF
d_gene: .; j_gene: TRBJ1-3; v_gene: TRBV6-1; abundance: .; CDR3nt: TGTGCCAGCAGTGTTAGCGGGCAGGCCGGAAGAAACACCATATATTTT; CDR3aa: CASSVSGQAGRNTIYF
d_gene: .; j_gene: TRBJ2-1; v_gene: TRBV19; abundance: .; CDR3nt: TGTGCCAGTAGTATTCCAGGGACGGCCTCCTACAATGAGCAGTTCTTC; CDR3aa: CASSIPGTASYNEQFF
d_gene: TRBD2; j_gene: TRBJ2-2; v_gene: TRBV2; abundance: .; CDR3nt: TGTGCCAGCAGGGGGGGGACTTCCACCGGGGAGCTGTTTTTT; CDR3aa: CASRGGTSTGELFF
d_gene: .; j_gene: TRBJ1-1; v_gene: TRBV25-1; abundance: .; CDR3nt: TGTGCCAGCAGTGAGCTTAGGTCTAGCACGGTAGCTTTCTTT; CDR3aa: CASSELRSSTVAFF
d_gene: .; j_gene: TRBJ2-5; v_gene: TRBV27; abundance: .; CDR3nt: TGTGCCAGCAATCCCTACGGGAGCCGCCAAGAGACCCAGTACTTC; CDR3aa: CASNPYGSRQETQYF
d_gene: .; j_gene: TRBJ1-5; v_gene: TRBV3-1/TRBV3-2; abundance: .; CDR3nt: TGTGCCAGCAGCCAAGTCCGAGATAGCAATCAGCCCCAGCATTTT; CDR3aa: CASSQVRDSNQPQHF
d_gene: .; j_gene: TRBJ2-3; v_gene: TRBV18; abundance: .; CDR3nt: TGTGCCAGCTCACCAGTAACAGATACGCAGTATTTT; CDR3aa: CASSPVTDTQYF
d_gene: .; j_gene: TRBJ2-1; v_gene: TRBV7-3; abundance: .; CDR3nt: TGTGCCAGCAGCCCCCCGGGGCCTTACAATGAGCAGTTCTTC; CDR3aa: CASSPPGPYNEQFF
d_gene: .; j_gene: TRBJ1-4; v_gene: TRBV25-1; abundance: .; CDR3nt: TGTGCCAGCAGTGGACAGGCCGGCGGGGCAAAACTGTTTTTT; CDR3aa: CASSGQAGGAKLFF
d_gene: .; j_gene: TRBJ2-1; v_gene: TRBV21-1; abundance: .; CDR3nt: TGTGCCATCCCCGGTAGTGAGCAGTTCTTC; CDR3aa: CAIPGSEQFF
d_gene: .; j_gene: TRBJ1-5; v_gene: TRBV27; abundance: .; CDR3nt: TGTGCCAGCAGCCCCCGGCGGGATCAGCCCCAGCATTTT; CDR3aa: CASSPRRDQPQHF